The entry below describes one TCR beta chain. Its antigen is not identified. The data are from a study of vaccination effects on CD4 cells after COVID-19. Upon completion of around eleven days in culture, CD4+ T cells were isolated. The table came from immunoSEQ multiplex PCR; TCRdb's copy has only in-frame clones and leaves some out. The sample records 70,000 to 75,000 clones, roughly three quarters being singletons. This clonotype was obtained from a human donor who received a COVID-19 vaccine. Sequenced here: CD4+ T cells from PBMCs cultured without peptide, sampled before COVID-19 vaccination.

CDR3 loop: CASSPTGYEQYV. CDR3 nucleotide sequence: TGTGCCAGCAGTCCGACCGGCTACGAGCAGTACGTC. The chain combines TRBV2 with TRBJ2-7; D call uncertain. The CDR3 length is 12 residues. Germline V lookup: CDR1 SNHLY, CDR2 FYNNEI. Trimming pared 5 bases from V and 3 bases from J, leaving 8 bases between.